Included here is one T cell receptor (beta chain) sequence, with context. Its specificity is unknown. A sample-barcoded 5' primer and a J-beta primer mix were used in a second PCR of roughly 7 to 11 cycles. At least 2.5 million CDR3-containing paired-end reads were obtained per sample. From the 5' RACE reads, TCRdb called clonotypes with MiXCR, one entry per CDR3 protein. Among approximately 940,000 distinct CDR3 sequences listed, about 48% were seen once. The sample comes from a study of blood T cells in healthy people across ages. Study observations and caveats: Any changes in expanded clonotypes were possibly confounded, as donor CMV status remained unknown. Per million T cells, TCR beta diversity dropped about linearly as age rose.

CDR3 length: 14 residues. V gave up 1 base and J gave up 4 bases, with 10 bases separating them. Looked up from germline, CDR1 is MNHEY and CDR2 is SVGAGI. The material sequenced was blood. The J gene is TRBJ1-1, the V gene TRBV6-5; a weak D match, TRBD1 (5 bases). The source of this sequence is a young man in good health. The DNA of the CDR3 is TGTGCCAGCAGTTACTGGTTGGGGGGCACTGAAGCTTTCTTT. It translates to CASSYWLGGTEAFF.